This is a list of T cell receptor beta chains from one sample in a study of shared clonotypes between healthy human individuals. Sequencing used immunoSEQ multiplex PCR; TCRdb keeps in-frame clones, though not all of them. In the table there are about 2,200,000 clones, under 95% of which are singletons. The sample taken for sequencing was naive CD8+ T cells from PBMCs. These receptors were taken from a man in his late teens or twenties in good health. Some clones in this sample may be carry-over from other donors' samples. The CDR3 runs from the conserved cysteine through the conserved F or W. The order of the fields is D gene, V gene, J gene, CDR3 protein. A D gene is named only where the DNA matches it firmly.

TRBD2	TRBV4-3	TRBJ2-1	CASSPASGSNNEQFF
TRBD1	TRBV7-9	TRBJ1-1	CASIMDRGGTEAFF
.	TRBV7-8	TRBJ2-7	CASSLSLGGYEQYF
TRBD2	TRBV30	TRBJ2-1	CAWSGSPGLAIGQFF
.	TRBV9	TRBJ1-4	CASSEGPGGEKLFF
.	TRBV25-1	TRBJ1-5	CASSEGRANQPQHF
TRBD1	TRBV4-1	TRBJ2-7	CASSQDGYGTGSYEQYF
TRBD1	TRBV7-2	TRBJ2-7	CASSSDRAVGYEQYF
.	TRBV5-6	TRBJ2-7	CASSFSQNYEQYF
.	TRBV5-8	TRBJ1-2	CASSLERTAYGYTF
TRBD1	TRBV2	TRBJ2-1	CASSGQGMGNEQFF
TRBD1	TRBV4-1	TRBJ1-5	CASSQEGDSAQPQHF
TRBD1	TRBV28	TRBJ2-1	CASSPLPGQGNEQFF
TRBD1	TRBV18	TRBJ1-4	CASSPDRGLTEKLFF
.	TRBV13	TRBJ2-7	CASSDQTALNYEQYF
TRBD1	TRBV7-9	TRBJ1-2	CATGETGGGYTF
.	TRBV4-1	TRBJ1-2	CASSSRGGADYTF
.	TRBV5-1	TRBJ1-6	CASSLANRQASSYNSPLHF